This TCR beta chain was obtained from a study of CD8 T cells in ankylosing spondylitis. This clonotype was counted only a few times. What it recognizes is unknown. The germline V and J ends were trimmed by 1 base and 12 bases, with 16 bases remaining between them. The germline CDR1 and CDR2 sequences are MNHEY and SMNVEV (reference sequence). There are 14 residues in the CDR3. Study-wide findings and caveats: Blood from ankylosing spondylitis patients appeared to carry a characteristic roughly eight-variant TCR beta motif. Several of the motif variants were reported before in synovial fluid and blood from reactive arthritis. Reported data indicate significant enrichment of disease-linked clones within matched ankylosing spondylitis synovial fluid. The disease-linked clones had a CD8+ phenotype and low blood frequencies.

Making use of molecular barcodes, quantitative 5'-RACE generated TCR beta libraries. Each CDR3 protein gets one entry after TCRdb re-called the 5' RACE reads with MiXCR. The data hold hundreds of thousands of distinct CDR3 sequences, with 10% to 15% observed a single time. The clonotype originates from a male donor with ankylosing spondylitis. This rearrangement joins TRBV27 to TRBJ2-1; weak D call: TRBD2 (5 bases). The sequenced sample was blood, either unsorted or a sorted T cell fraction (not recorded which). The CDR3 DNA reads TGTGCCAGCAGTTTATTCGAGGGTTCACTTTCGCAGTTCTTC. As protein: CASSLFEGSLSQFF.